Below are 18 T cell receptor beta chains sequenced from a single sample in a study of regulatory T cells in long-lasting Graves disease. Time point indicated: newly diagnosed GD, antithyroid drugs for less than 3 months. Making the TCR library involved RNA that had been extracted from PBMCs. For TCR beta, libraries came from iRepertoire HTBI primers and Arm-PCR of CDR3 regions. TCRdb reprocessed the multiplex PCR reads with MiXCR, giving one entry per CDR3 protein. The table records approximately 560,000 distinct CDR3 sequences, 15% to 20% of them present only once. The sample was also linked to a second study, of T cells in Graves' hyperthyroidism and ophthalmopathy.

The sample consisted of peripheral blood mononuclear cells (PBMCs), taken at new diagnosis, from a patient treated with antithyroid drugs. The receptors stem from a young man with Graves disease.

The chain carries TRBV7-3 and TRBJ1-2; D is uncertain. This CDR3 spans 14 amino acids. CDR1 and CDR2 (germline): SGHTA, FQGTGA. Trimming shortened V by 2 bases and J by 5 bases, and 12 bases separated the two germline ends. CDR3 loop: CASSLSGSTYGYTF. The CDR3 nucleotides are TGTGCCAGCAGCTTATCGGGCAGCACTTATGGCTACACCTTC.

Many counts were recorded for this clonotype. The chain joins TRBV10-3 to TRBJ2-5; 7 positions match TRBD2. The germline V gene has CDR1 ENHRY and CDR2 SYGVKD. The CDR3 spans 16 residues. The J segment lost 0 bases and the V segment lost 0 bases, leaving 4 bases of the junction unmatched. The CDR3 here is CAISESLAAYQETQYF. In nucleotides, the CDR3 is TGTGCCATCAGTGAGTCTCTAGCGGCTTACCAAGAGACCCAGTACTTC.

This chain uses TRBV5-1 with TRBJ2-2, with 12 positions matching TRBD2. Germline values: CDR1 SGHRS, CDR2 YFSETQ. The CDR3 consists of 19 residues. Trimming at V came to 4 bases and at J to 8 bases, leaving 18 bases not matched to a gene. The CDR3 DNA is TGCGCCAGCAGCCCATCCGGACTAGCGGGATCTCACTCGGCGGGGGAGCTGTTTTTT. The encoded protein is CASSPSGLAGSHSAGELFF.

The chain combines TRBV10-3 with TRBJ2-7; D gene uncertain. The CDR3 runs 13 residues. Per germline, CDR1 ENHRY and CDR2 SYGVKD. V was shortened by 0 bases and J by 4 bases, with 7 bases between the two germline ends. The chain's CDR3 is CAISESWEYEQYF. The CDR3 DNA is TGTGCCATCAGTGAGTCTTGGGAATACGAGCAGTACTTC.

This clonotype was picked up many times. V and J are TRBV30 and TRBJ2-1, with D maybe TRBD1 (6 bases). The V end lost 6 bases, the J end lost 8 bases, and 17 bases lay between the germline ends. The germline V gene has CDR1 GTSNPN and CDR2 SVGIG (reference sequence). The CDR3 runs to 13 residues. CDR3 nucleotides: TGTGCCTGCGGTAGGGACATGAGGGATGAGCAGTTCTTC. Translated, it gives CACGRDMRDEQFF.

The chain recombines TRBV10-2 with TRBJ1-6; 7 bases map to TRBD1. With V trimmed by 1 base and J by 6 bases, 3 bases remained unmatched. Germline CDR1 is WSHSY and CDR2 is SAAADI. The CDR3 sequence is 15 residues long. The CDR3 nucleotides are TGCGCCAGCAGTGAGTGGTCAGGGGGTAATTCACCCCTCCACTTT. Translated, it gives CASSEWSGGNSPLHF.

This clonotype was observed at least ten times. This chain joins TRBV10-1 and TRBJ2-7, with TRBD1 as a possible D gene (6 bases). Trimming took 9 bases from V and 2 from J, leaving 14 bases between them. The length of the CDR3 is 13 residues. The germline gives CDR1 WNHNN, CDR2 SYGVQD (reference sequence). Written as DNA, the CDR3 is TGCGCCAGGGAAGCAGAGGGGGCCTACGAGCAGTACTTC. Translated: CAREAEGAYEQYF.

This clonotype was seen ten or more times. The rearrangement links TRBV11-2 to TRBJ2-1; 10 nucleotides align to TRBD1. CDR1 is SGHAT, CDR2 FQNNGV, per germline. CDR3 length: 15 amino acids. The J segment lost 7 bases and the V segment lost 5 bases, leaving 8 bases of the junction unmatched. CDR3 sequence (DNA): TGTGCCAGCAGCCCGGACAGGGGGTCGTATAATGAGCAGTTCTTC. Translation: CASSPDRGSYNEQFF.

This clonotype was counted ten times or more. The chain combines TRBV5-1 with TRBJ2-2; TRBD1 matches 9 bases. The CDR3 totals 14 residues. V dropped 4 bases and J dropped 7; count of bases not matched to a gene: 5. Germline CDR1 and CDR2: SGHRS and YFSETQ. The CDR3 reads CASSPGQGSGELFF. DNA of the CDR3: TGCGCCAGCAGCCCGGGACAGGGCAGCGGGGAGCTGTTTTTT.

The chain couples TRBV30 to TRBJ1-2, with 8 bases identical to TRBD1. This CDR3 region has 16 residues. CDR1 and CDR2 from the germline V gene are GTSNPN and SVGIG (reference sequence). The ends lost 0 bases at V and 5 bases at J; junction bases unmatched: 11. CDR3 amino acids: CAWSVRFRGRGYGYTF. As DNA, the CDR3 is TGTGCCTGGAGTGTACGCTTCAGGGGGCGAGGGTATGGCTACACCTTC. Full variable domain (remainder filled in from reference TRBV30 and TRBJ1-2): SQTIHQWPATLVQPVGSPLSLECTVEGTSNPNLYWYRQAAGRGLQLLFYSVGIGQISSEVPQNLSASRPQDRQFILSSKKLLLSDSGFYLCAWSVRFRGRGYGYTFGSGTRLTVV.

As for this clonotype: One junction end disagrees with the germline gene, perhaps due to a read error. The chain has TRBV7-9 and TRBJ2-7; D tentatively reads TRBD1 or TRBD2 (5 bases each). CDR1 SEHNR and CDR2 FQNEAQ come from the germline V gene (reference sequence). The CDR3 is 15 residues long. The CDR3 region has the DNA TGCGCCAGCAGCTCGGTCGGGACCGCCGACTACGAGCAGTACTTC. Translating gives CASSSVGTADYEQYF.

In its sample, this clonotype was seen once. The V gene is TRBV19, the J gene TRBJ2-4, with TRBD2 matching over 7 bases. Germline lookup yields CDR1 LNHDA and CDR2 SQIVND (reference sequence). The V gene end was trimmed by 8 bases and the J gene end by 7 bases; junction bases not matched to a gene: 2. The CDR3 contains 11 residues. The CDR3 reads CASQTSNIQYF. The CDR3 DNA reads TGTGCCAGTCAGACTAGCAACATTCAGTACTTC.

This chain connects TRBV6-5 to TRBJ2-3; D tentatively reads TRBD1 or TRBD2 (5 bases each). The CDR3 is 16 residues long. V dropped 4 bases and J dropped 5 bases, with 19 bases sitting between them. From germline, CDR1 is MNHEY and CDR2 SVGAGI. CDR3 nucleotide sequence: TGTGCCAGCAGTTTCCGGCCGGGACCTGCCGGAGATACGCAGTATTTT. It yields the protein CASSFRPGPAGDTQYF.

The J gene is TRBJ1-5, the V gene TRBV29-1, with 7 nucleotides matching TRBD1. Per the germline V gene, CDR1 is SQVTM and CDR2 is ANQGSEA. Losses at the gene ends were 4 bases for V and 2 bases for J; bases not matched to a gene: 5. This CDR3 region has 14 residues. Here the CDR3 DNA reads TGCAGCGTTGGACAGGGTAGGGGCAATCAGCCCCAGCATTTT. Residues: CSVGQGRGNQPQHF.

This clonotype was counted only a few times. CDR3 coding DNA: TGTGCCAGTAGTATAAGAAGGACAGGGGAAGGCTACACCTTC. Translating gives CASSIRRTGEGYTF. The chain joins TRBV19 to TRBJ1-2; TRBD1 matches at 9 bases. V was clipped by 2 bases and J by 8 bases; unmatched bases: 6. The CDR3 is made up of 14 amino acids. Germline V gene sequence: CDR1 LNHDA, CDR2 SQIVND (reference sequence).

This clonotype was found once. The V gene is TRBV20-1, the J gene TRBJ2-7, with 10 bases that match TRBD2. V gave up 5 bases and J gave up 3 bases; unmatched junction bases: 16. The CDR3 runs 17 residues. The germline gives CDR1 DFQATT, CDR2 SNEGSKA (reference sequence). CDR3 loop: CSALSSVASGSYYEQYF. The DNA of the CDR3 is TGCAGTGCTCTCTCCTCGGTGGCTAGCGGGAGTTACTACGAGCAGTACTTC.

The V gene is TRBV2, the J gene TRBJ2-2; a weak D match, TRBD1 (7 bases). Per the germline V gene, CDR1 is SNHLY and CDR2 is FYNNEI. Trimming took off 0 bases at V and 5 bases at J, with 10 bases between the two ends. The CDR3 extends over 15 amino acids. The CDR3 DNA is TGTGCCAGCAGTGAAGCTCCAGGGGGGACCGGGGAGCTGTTTTTT. This gives the protein CASSEAPGGTGELFF.

The chain carries TRBV28 and TRBJ1-5; D unresolved. The CDR3 consists of 14 residues. Trimming shortened V by 4 bases and J by 5 bases, and 12 bases separated the two germline ends. Germline V gene sequence: CDR1 MDHEN, CDR2 SYDVKM. This CDR3 reads CASSSRNWDQPQHF. For the CDR3, the DNA is TGTGCCAGCAGTTCACGAAACTGGGATCAGCCCCAGCATTTT.